This T cell receptor beta chain derives from a study of T cells in Graves' hyperthyroidism and ophthalmopathy. Study-level results: Model predictions of ophthalmopathy came a median roughly 6.7 months before onset.

Patients with uncontrolled infections, other autoimmune diseases, pregnancy or lactation were excluded. Diagnoses were made from clinical symptoms, serum measures (thyroxine and TRAb), thyroid ultrasound and orbital computed tomography. Extraction of PBMCs used 8 to 10 ml of fresh peripheral blood. The investigators amplified TCR beta CDR3 regions from RNA transcripts. Primed by the HTBI set, a first-round RT-PCR was run on the TCR CDR3. In TCRdb, the multiplex PCR reads were re-called with MiXCR into one record per CDR3 protein. Among fewer than 750,000 distinct CDR3 sequences listed, about 15% were seen once. CDR1 is SNHLY and CDR2 is FYNNEI in the germline V gene. Trimming pared 6 bases from V and 7 bases from J, leaving 16 bases between. This CDR3 comprises 13 residues. This clonotype was seen a few times. The antigen remains unidentified.

The sequencing input was blood. The chain joins TRBV2 to TRBJ2-7; D assignment may be TRBD1 or TRBD2 (5 bases each). This sequence was found in a woman aged 35 to 49 with Graves' ophthalmopathy. The CDR3 DNA reads as TGTGCCAGCAGAGCCGGGACCCTTGGTGAGCAGTACTTC. It codes for CASRAGTLGEQYF.